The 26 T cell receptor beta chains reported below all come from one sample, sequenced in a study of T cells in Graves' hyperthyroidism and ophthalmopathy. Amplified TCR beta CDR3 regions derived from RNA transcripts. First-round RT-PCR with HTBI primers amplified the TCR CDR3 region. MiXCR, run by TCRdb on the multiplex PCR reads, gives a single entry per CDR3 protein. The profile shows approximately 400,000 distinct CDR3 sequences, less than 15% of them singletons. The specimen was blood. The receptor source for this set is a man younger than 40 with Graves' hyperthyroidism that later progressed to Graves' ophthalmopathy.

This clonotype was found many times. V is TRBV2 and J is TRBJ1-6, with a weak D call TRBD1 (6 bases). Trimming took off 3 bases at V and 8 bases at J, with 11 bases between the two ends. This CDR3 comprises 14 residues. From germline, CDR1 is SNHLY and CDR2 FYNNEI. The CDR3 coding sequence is TGTGCCAGCAGTGAGAGAGGGGGGGATTCACCCCTCCACTTT. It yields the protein CASSERGGDSPLHF.

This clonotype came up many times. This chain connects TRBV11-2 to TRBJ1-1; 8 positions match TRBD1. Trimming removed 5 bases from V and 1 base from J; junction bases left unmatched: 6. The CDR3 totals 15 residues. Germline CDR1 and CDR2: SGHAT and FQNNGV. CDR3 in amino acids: CASSTRGLTNTEAFF. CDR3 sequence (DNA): TGTGCCAGCAGCACCAGGGGGCTCACGAACACTGAAGCTTTCTTT.

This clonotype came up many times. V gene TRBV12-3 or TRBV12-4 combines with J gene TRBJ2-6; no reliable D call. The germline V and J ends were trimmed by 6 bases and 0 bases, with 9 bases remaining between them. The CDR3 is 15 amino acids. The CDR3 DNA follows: TGTGCCAGCAGCAATCCCAGCTCTGGGGCCAACGTCCTGACTTTC. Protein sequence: CASSNPSSGANVLTF.

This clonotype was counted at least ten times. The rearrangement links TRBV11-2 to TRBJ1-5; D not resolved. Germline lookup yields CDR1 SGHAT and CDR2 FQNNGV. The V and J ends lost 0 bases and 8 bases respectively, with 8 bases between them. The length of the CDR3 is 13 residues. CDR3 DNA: TGTGCCAGCAGCTTAGATTGGGTGGAGCCCCAGCATTTT. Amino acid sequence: CASSLDWVEPQHF.

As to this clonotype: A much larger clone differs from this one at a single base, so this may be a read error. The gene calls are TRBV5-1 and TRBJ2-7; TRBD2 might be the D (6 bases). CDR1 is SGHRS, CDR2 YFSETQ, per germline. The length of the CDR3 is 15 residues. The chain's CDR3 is CASSLVRETFFPQYF. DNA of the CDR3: TGTGCCAGCAGCTTAGTACGGGAGACCTTCTTCCCGCAGTACTTC.

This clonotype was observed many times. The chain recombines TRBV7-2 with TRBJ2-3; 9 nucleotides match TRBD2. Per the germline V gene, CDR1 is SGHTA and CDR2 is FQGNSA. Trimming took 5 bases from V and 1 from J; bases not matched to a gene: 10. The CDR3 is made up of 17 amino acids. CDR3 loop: CASSPRASGAGTDTQYF. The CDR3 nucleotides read TGTGCCAGCAGCCCCAGGGCTAGCGGGGCGGGCACAGATACGCAGTATTTT.

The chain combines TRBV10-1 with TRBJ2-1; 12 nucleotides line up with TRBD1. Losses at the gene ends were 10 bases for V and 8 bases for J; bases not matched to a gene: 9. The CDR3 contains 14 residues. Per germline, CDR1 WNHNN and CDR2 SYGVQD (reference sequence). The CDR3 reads CAKPGQGAEYEQFF. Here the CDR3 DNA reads TGCGCCAAGCCGGGACAGGGGGCCGAGTATGAGCAGTTCTTC.

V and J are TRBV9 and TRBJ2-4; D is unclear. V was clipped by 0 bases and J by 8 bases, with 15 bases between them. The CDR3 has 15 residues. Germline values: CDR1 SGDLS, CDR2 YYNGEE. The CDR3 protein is CASSVGGTVNDIQYF. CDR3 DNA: TGTGCCAGCAGCGTAGGTGGCACCGTGAATGACATTCAGTACTTC.

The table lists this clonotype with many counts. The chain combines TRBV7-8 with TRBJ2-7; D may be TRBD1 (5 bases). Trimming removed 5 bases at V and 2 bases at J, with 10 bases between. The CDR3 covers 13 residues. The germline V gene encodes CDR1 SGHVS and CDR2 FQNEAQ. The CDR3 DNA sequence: TGTGCCAGCAGCACGCAGGGTCCCTACGAGCAGTACTTC. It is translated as CASSTQGPYEQYF.

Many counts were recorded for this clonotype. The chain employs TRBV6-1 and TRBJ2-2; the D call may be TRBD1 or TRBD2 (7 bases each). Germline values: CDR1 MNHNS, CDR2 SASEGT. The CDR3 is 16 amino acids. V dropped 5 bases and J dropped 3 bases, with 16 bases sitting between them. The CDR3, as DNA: TGTGCCAGCAGTCCTTCAGGGGGGGCGTACACCGGGGAGCTGTTTTTT. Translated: CASSPSGGAYTGELFF.

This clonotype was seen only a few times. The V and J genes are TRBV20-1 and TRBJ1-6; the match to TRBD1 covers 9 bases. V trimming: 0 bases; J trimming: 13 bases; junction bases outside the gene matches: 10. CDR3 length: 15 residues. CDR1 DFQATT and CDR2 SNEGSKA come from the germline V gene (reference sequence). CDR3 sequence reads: CSAREGGTGLSPLHF. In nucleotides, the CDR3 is TGCAGTGCTAGAGAGGGGGGGACAGGGTTGTCCCCCCTCCACTTT.

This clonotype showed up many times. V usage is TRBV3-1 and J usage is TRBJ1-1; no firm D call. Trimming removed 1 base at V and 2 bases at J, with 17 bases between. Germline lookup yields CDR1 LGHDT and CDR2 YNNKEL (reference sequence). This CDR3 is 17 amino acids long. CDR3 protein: CASSQGYRLPANTEAFF. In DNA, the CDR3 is TGTGCCAGCAGCCAAGGCTACCGACTCCCGGCAAACACTGAAGCTTTCTTT.

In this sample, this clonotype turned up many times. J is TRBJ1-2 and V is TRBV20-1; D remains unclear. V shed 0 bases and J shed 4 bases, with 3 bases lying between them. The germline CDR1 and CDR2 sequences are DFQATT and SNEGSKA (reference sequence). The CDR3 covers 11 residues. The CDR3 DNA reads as TGCAGTGCTAGAGATATCTATGGCTACACCTTC. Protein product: CSARDIYGYTF.

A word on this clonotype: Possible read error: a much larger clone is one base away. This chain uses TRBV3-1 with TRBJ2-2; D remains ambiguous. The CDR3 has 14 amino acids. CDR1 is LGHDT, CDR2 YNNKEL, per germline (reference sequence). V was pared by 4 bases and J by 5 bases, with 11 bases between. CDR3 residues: CASSPAAQTGELFF. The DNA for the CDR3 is TGTGCCAGCAGCCCGGCGGCGCAAACCGGGGAGCTGTTTTTT.

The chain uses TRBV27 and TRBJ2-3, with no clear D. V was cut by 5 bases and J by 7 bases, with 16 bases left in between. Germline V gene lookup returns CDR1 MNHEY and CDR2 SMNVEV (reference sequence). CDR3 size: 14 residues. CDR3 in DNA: TGTGCCAGCAGTCCACAAATATTGGGAAATACGCAGTATTTT. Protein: CASSPQILGNTQYF.

The CDR3 region has the DNA TGTGCCAGCAGCGTAGTGCCAACTAGCACAGATACGCAGTATTTT. It is translated as CASSVVPTSTDTQYF. V is TRBV9 and J is TRBJ2-3; D unclear. CDR1 is SGDLS, CDR2 YYNGEE, per germline. The V end was cut by 0 bases, the J end by 0 bases, with 8 bases between. The CDR3 sequence is 15 residues long.

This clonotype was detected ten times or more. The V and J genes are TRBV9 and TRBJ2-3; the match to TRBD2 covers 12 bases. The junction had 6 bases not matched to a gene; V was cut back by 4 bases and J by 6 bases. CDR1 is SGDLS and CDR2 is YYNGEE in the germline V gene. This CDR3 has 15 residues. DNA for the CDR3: TGTGCCAGCAGCCTGATTGGGACTAGCGGGGATACGCAGTATTTT. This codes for CASSLIGTSGDTQYF.

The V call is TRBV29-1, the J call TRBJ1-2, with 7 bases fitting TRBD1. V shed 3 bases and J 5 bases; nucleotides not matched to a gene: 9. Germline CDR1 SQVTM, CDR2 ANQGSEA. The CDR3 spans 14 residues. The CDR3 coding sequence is TGCAGCGTTGACGACAGGGTTGGAGGGTATGGCTACACCTTC. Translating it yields CSVDDRVGGYGYTF.

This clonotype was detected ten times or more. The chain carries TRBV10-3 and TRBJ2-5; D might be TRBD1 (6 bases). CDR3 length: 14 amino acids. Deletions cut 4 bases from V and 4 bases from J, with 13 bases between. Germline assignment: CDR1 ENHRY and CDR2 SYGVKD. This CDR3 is CAISGTGSGETQYF. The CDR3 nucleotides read TGTGCCATCAGTGGCACAGGGTCAGGAGAGACCCAGTACTTC.

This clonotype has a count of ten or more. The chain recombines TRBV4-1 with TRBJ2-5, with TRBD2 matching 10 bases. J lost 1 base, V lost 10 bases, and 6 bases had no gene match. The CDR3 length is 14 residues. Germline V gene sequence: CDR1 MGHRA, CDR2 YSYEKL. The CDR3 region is CATASGGLQETQYF. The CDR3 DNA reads TGCGCCACTGCTAGCGGGGGCCTCCAAGAGACCCAGTACTTC.

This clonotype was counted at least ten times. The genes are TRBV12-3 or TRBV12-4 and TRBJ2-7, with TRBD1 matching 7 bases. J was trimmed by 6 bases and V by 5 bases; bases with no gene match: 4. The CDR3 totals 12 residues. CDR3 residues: CASSPRGTEQYF. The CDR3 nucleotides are TGTGCCAGCAGTCCCAGGGGGACCGAGCAGTACTTC.

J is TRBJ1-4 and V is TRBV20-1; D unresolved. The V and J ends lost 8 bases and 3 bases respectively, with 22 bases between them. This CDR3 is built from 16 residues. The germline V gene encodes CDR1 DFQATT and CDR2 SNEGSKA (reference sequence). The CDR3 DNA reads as TGCAGTCCACAGAGGAAGCCCAGTTCAGCTAATGAAAAACTGTTTTTT. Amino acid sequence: CSPQRKPSSANEKLFF.

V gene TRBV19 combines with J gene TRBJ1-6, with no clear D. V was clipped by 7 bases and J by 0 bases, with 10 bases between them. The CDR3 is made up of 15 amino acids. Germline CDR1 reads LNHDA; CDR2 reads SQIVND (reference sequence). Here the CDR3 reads CASTKVSSYNSPLHF. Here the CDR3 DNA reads TGTGCCAGTACAAAAGTGAGCTCCTATAATTCACCCCTCCACTTT. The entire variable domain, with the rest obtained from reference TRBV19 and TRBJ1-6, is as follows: DGGITQSPKYLFRKEGQNVTLSCEQNLNHDAMYWYRQDPGQGLRLIYYSQIVNDFQKGDIAEGYSVSREKKESFPLTVTSAQKNPTAFYLCASTKVSSYNSPLHFGNGTRLTVT.

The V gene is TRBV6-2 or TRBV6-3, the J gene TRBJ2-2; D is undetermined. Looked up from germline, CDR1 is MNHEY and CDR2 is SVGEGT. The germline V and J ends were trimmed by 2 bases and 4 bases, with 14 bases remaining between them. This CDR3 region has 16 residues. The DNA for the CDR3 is TGTGCCAGCAGTTACCGCCCCGGGTTTTCCACCGGGGAGCTGTTTTTT. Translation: CASSYRPGFSTGELFF.

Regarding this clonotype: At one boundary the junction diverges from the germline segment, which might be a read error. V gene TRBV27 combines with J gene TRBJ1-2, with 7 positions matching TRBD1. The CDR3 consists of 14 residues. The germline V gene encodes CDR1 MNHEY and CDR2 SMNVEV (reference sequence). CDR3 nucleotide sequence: TGTGCCAGCAGTTTACAGGGGGGCAACTATGGCTACGCCTTC. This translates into CASSLQGGNYGYAF.

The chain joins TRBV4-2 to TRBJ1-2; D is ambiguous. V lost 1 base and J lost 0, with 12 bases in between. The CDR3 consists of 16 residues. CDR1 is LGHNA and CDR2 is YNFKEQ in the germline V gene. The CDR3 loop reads CASSQAEVNTNYGYTF. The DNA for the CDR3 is TGTGCCAGCAGCCAAGCAGAAGTAAACACTAACTATGGCTACACCTTC.